The sequence of this T cell receptor beta chain was determined in a study of blood T cell repertoires in COVID-19. This clone was seen a single time. Repertoires were generated with immunoSEQ multiplex PCR, while TCRdb's copy carries only in-frame clones and drops some. In the table there are a few hundred thousand clones, 88% of which are singletons. The CDR3 covers 14 residues. V lost 1 base, J lost 2 bases, and 9 bases lay in between. Germline V gene sequence: CDR1 GTSNPN, CDR2 SVGIG (reference sequence). The chain is built from TRBV30 and TRBJ1-5; no clear D. The source of this sequence is a woman aged 18-29 years who had been exposed to COVID-19. The sample was PBMCs or T cells enriched from blood (not recorded which). The CDR3 region is CAWSENMGNQPQHF. CDR3 sequence (DNA): TGTGCCTGGAGTGAAAACATGGGCAATCAGCCCCAGCATTTT. The whole variable domain, filled in from reference TRBV30 and TRBJ1-5, reads SQTIHQWPATLVQPVGSPLSLECTVEGTSNPNLYWYRQAAGRGLQLLFYSVGIGQISSEVPQNLSASRPQDRQFILSSKKLLLSDSGFYLCAWSENMGNQPQHFGDGTRLSIL.